The 29 T cell receptor beta chains below come from one sample, sequenced in a study of T cells expressing NK-cell markers. TCRdb re-called the 5' RACE reads and shows each CDR3 protein once, DNA omitted. The sample's table shows over 100,000 distinct CDR3 sequences. Source material: blood T cells: a sorted CD56 or NKG2C T cell subset, CD4+ or CD8+ T cells, or bulk PBMC T cells (not recorded which). The receptor source for this set is a woman between 18 and 70 years old in good health.

The gene calls are TRBV11-3 and TRBJ2-3; the TCRdb D gene call, TRBD2, has no DNA to confirm it. The CDR3 consists of 17 residues. The germline V gene encodes CDR1 SGHNT and CDR2 YENEEA. CDR3 region: CASSLDGTTLGTDTQYF.

The rearrangement joins TRBV27 to TRBJ2-1; TCRdb returns TRBD2, unconfirmable since there is no DNA. CDR3 length: 15 residues. Germline CDR1 MNHEY, CDR2 SMNVEV (reference sequence). CDR3 protein: CASSPALLSYNEQFF.

The J gene is TRBJ2-1, the V gene TRBV20-1; TCRdb's D call of TRBD1 is untestable without DNA. Per germline, CDR1 DFQATT and CDR2 SNEGSKA (reference sequence). CDR3 length equals 15 residues. The CDR3 sequence is CSARAQLAGHNEQFF.

V gene TRBV12-3 or TRBV12-4 combines with J gene TRBJ2-1; TCRdb's D call, TRBD1, is unchecked because there is no DNA. The length of the CDR3 is 14 residues. CDR3 region: CASTWPGGRYEQFF.

V is TRBV9 and J is TRBJ2-1; absent DNA, TCRdb's TRBD2 call cannot be checked. The CDR3 is made up of 14 amino acids. Germline CDR1 and CDR2: SGDLS and YYNGEE. CDR3 sequence reads: CASSVLRWGDEQFF. The full variable domain, rest sourced from reference TRBV9 and TRBJ2-1, is DSGVTQTPKHLITATGQRVTLRCSPRSGDLSVYWYQQSLDQGLQFLIQYYNGEERAKGNILERFSAQQFPDLHSELNLSSLELGDSALYFCASSVLRWGDEQFFGPGTRLTVL.

The rearrangement uses TRBV12-3 or TRBV12-4 and TRBJ2-1; TCRdb's assignment of TRBD1 cannot be checked, as there is no DNA. The CDR3 spans 16 residues. CDR3 loop: CASSPGSEPTHNEQFF.

The chain uses TRBV6-2 or TRBV6-3 and TRBJ2-2. CDR1 MNHEY and CDR2 SVGEGT come from the germline V gene. The CDR3 loop spans 16 amino acids. CDR3 amino acids: CASSYSPMGNTGELFF.

The rearrangement joins TRBV20-1 to TRBJ2-1; TCRdb designates TRBD2, a call that cannot be tested without DNA. The CDR3 length is 14 residues. Germline values: CDR1 DFQATT, CDR2 SNEGSKA (reference sequence). The CDR3 region is CSASFSLLLDEQFF.

This chain connects TRBV27 to TRBJ2-3; TCRdb designates TRBD2, a call that cannot be tested without DNA. The CDR3 runs 15 residues. The germline V gene has CDR1 MNHEY and CDR2 SMNVEV (reference sequence). The CDR3 sequence is CASSMEGSWRDTQYF.

The CDR3 protein is CASSLTTTGPENIQYF. The chain couples TRBV6-2 or TRBV6-3 to TRBJ2-4; lacking DNA, the TRBD1 call made by TCRdb goes unchecked. The CDR3 runs 16 residues. Germline CDR1 and CDR2: MNHEY and SVGEGT.

The rearrangement uses TRBV6-5 and TRBJ2-2; there is no DNA to check the TCRdb D call of TRBD1. Per germline, CDR1 MNHEY and CDR2 SVGAGI. The length of the CDR3 is 15 residues. The CDR3 sequence: CASSYSQGDTGELFF.

The chain uses TRBV5-1 and TRBJ2-2; the TCRdb call, TRBD1, lacks DNA for checking. CDR3 length equals 14 residues. Germline loops: CDR1 SGHRS, CDR2 YFSETQ. The CDR3 loop is CASSFPQATGELFF. Full variable domain (outside the CDR3, taken from reference TRBV5-1 and TRBJ2-2): KAGVTQTPRYLIKTRGQQVTLSCSPISGHRSVSWYQQTPGQGLQFLFEYFSETQRNKGNFPGRFSGRQFSNSRSEMNVSTLELGDSALYLCASSFPQATGELFFGEGSRLTVL.

The V and J genes are TRBV7-2 and TRBJ1-1. The germline V gene encodes CDR1 SGHTA and CDR2 FQGNSA. The CDR3 covers 13 residues. The CDR3 region is CASSWVGNTEAFF.

The rearrangement uses TRBV28 and TRBJ1-2; without DNA, the TCRdb call of TRBD1 cannot be checked. CDR3 length: 13 amino acids. Germline V gene data show CDR1 as MDHEN and CDR2 as SYDVKM. The CDR3 is CASRPDRDYGYTF.

This chain connects TRBV28 to TRBJ1-5. Looked up from germline, CDR1 is MDHEN and CDR2 is SYDVKM. This CDR3 has 14 amino acids. The chain's CDR3 is CASKFWTEGQPQHF.

The rearrangement uses TRBV27 and TRBJ1-1; TCRdb selects TRBD1, and the lack of DNA leaves this call unchecked. The CDR3 spans 13 residues. Germline-derived CDR1 and CDR2 are MNHEY and SMNVEV (reference sequence). CDR3 amino acids: CASSLNVGGEAFF.

The chain carries TRBV4-3 and TRBJ2-1; TCRdb gives TRBD1 as the D gene, but with no DNA this cannot be confirmed. The CDR3 runs 15 residues. CDR1 is LGHNA and CDR2 is YSLEER in the germline V gene. The CDR3 sequence: CASSPHGTGQKEQFF.

The chain recombines TRBV4-3 with TRBJ2-3; there is no DNA to check the TCRdb D call of TRBD1. Germline V gives CDR1 LGHNA, CDR2 YSLEER. The CDR3 is 15 residues long. The CDR3 loop reads CASSQDPGWADTQYF.

This chain links TRBV29-1 with TRBJ2-7; no DNA is available, so the TRBD1 call from TCRdb remains unchecked. The CDR3 consists of 13 residues. The germline gives CDR1 SQVTM, CDR2 ANQGSEA. CDR3 sequence: CSVTGTGTYEQYF.

This chain uses TRBV23-1 with TRBJ2-3. TRBV23-1 is an open reading frame whose function is uncertain. The CDR3 runs 13 residues. CDR3 amino acids: CASSPLPTDTQYF.

The chain carries TRBV12-3 or TRBV12-4 and TRBJ2-1; the D call from TCRdb, TRBD2, cannot be confirmed without DNA. The CDR3 covers 15 residues. The chain's CDR3 is CASRSGTSGSGEQFF.

The V call is TRBV18, the J call TRBJ2-7; checking the TCRdb D call of TRBD1 is not possible without DNA. Germline assignment: CDR1 KGHSH and CDR2 LQKENI. This CDR3 comprises 14 residues. The CDR3 reads CASSPGGTAYEQYF.

J is TRBJ2-1 and V is TRBV28; as DNA is missing, the TRBD2 call by TCRdb cannot be tested. Germline CDR1 and CDR2: MDHEN and SYDVKM. There are 15 residues in the CDR3. CDR3 sequence: CASSLGTSGTNEQFF.

The rearrangement uses TRBV10-3 and TRBJ2-3; no DNA is available, so the TRBD2 call from TCRdb remains unchecked. This CDR3 contains 15 residues. Per the germline V gene, CDR1 is ENHRY and CDR2 is SYGVKD. CDR3 residues: CAISEGEGEADTQYF.

The J gene is TRBJ2-4, the V gene TRBV11-2; TCRdb picks TRBD1, but there is no DNA to check that call. Germline CDR1 and CDR2: SGHAT and FQNNGV. The CDR3 consists of 13 residues. CDR3 sequence reads: CASSFRTGDIQYF.

This chain connects TRBV4-3 to TRBJ2-5. This CDR3 spans 14 amino acids. CDR1 LGHNA and CDR2 YSLEER come from the germline V gene. CDR3 residues: CASSQGQIQETQYF.

The gene calls are TRBV30 and TRBJ2-3; lacking DNA, the TRBD1 call made by TCRdb goes unchecked. The germline V gene encodes CDR1 GTSNPN and CDR2 SVGIG (reference sequence). CDR3 length: 16 amino acids. The CDR3 protein is CAWSFGREQGSDTQYF.

The chain has TRBV11-2 and TRBJ2-5. Per germline, CDR1 SGHAT and CDR2 FQNNGV. The CDR3 has 15 residues. The CDR3: CASSLDIRPQETQYF.

This sequence joins TRBV7-9 and TRBJ2-3; no DNA is available, so the TRBD1 call from TCRdb remains unchecked. Germline-derived CDR1 and CDR2 are SEHNR and FQNEAQ (reference sequence). CDR3 size: 16 residues. The CDR3 region is CASSPRQGSGTDTQYF.